This TCR beta chain was captured by sequencing in a study of cytomegalovirus exposure and HLA in healthy donors. Study results and limitations: Solely CMV serostatus was available to characterize immune exposure.

Comments on this clone: Its antigen remains unknown.

This CDR3 region has 13 residues. Per germline, CDR1 LNHDA and CDR2 SQIVND (reference sequence). Deletions cut 8 bases from V and 0 bases from J, with 8 bases between. Primers: 60 Vbeta forward and 13 Jbeta reverse. TCRdb's table, derived via immunoSEQ multiplex PCR, lists solely in-frame clones and lacks some. Counted here are nearly 110,000 clones, over 75% occurring once; the ten biggest clones make up approximately 4.2%. The TCR sequence derives from a male donor in good health and CMV-seronegative. The V and J genes are TRBV19 and TRBJ2-1; D is perhaps TRBD1 (5 bases). The sequenced sample was PBMCs. CDR3 amino acids: CASEDSSYNEQFF. The CDR3 DNA sequence: TGTGCCAGTGAAGACAGCTCCTACAATGAGCAGTTCTTC.